This entry describes one TCR beta chain. Its antigen is undetermined. The PCR used 60 Vbeta and 13 Jbeta primers. Generated by immunoSEQ multiplex PCR, the TCRdb table keeps only in-frame clones and is missing some. The sample shows more than 90,000 clones, around four fifths of them seen only once. This record comes from a study of cytomegalovirus exposure and HLA in healthy donors. Study-wide results and limits: Reports described diagnosis of cytomegalovirus status by the classifier as highly specific and sensitive. Several of the most significant clusters were apparently associated with common viral pathogens in a later analysis. CMV antigen specificity of three CMV-associated chains was confirmed in vitro.

The sequenced sample was PBMCs. The clonotype originates from a woman between 40 and 55 years old in good health and CMV-seropositive.

The CDR3: CASSLGAHNEQFF. DNA for the CDR3: TGCGCCAGCAGCTTGGGGGCTCACAATGAGCAGTTCTTC. The gene calls are TRBV5-1 and TRBJ2-1; D is unresolved. This CDR3 has 13 amino acids. The germline V and J ends were trimmed by 0 bases and 5 bases, with 6 bases remaining between them. CDR1 is SGHRS, CDR2 YFSETQ, per germline.